The rows below give T cell receptor beta chains drawn from one sample of a study of cytomegalovirus exposure and HLA in healthy donors. Sequencing used immunoSEQ multiplex PCR; TCRdb keeps in-frame clones, though not all of them. The top ten clones hold approximately 7.7% of a sample with around 54,000 clones, 60% to 85% of them seen once. The sequencing input was PBMCs. All receptors derive from a man younger than 40 in good health and CMV-seropositive. The CDR3 runs from the conserved cysteine through the conserved F or W. D genes are given only for firm matches. Clone size is shown for a subset of rows, as once, few, many or a class of expanded clone.

abundance,j_gene,v_gene,d_gene,CDR3aa,CDR3nt
NA,TRBJ2-7,TRBV5-1,TRBD1,CASTLGTAWEQYF,TGCGCCAGCACCCTAGGGACAGCCTGGGAGCAGTACTTC
few,TRBJ1-1,TRBV5-6,TRBD1,CASSPGTGGFAFF,TGTGCCAGCAGCCCCGGGACAGGGGGTTTTGCTTTCTTT
NA,TRBJ1-2,TRBV19,NA,CASRRNNYGYTF,TGTGCCAGTAGGCGCAACAACTATGGCTACACCTTC
NA,TRBJ1-1,TRBV7-9,TRBD1,CASSLSIAGGNTEAFF,TGTGCCAGCAGCTTATCCATTGCAGGGGGGAACACTGAAGCTTTCTTT
NA,TRBJ2-2,TRBV29-1,TRBD1,CSGRTGNTGELFF,TGCAGCGGTCGGACAGGGAACACCGGGGAGCTGTTTTTT
NA,TRBJ2-7,TRBV5-1,NA,CASSLAVSRQPYEQYF,TGCGCCAGCAGCTTGGCCGTAAGTCGACAGCCTTACGAGCAGTACTTC
NA,TRBJ1-1,TRBV11-2,TRBD1,CASSLGRGRVNTEAFF,TGTGCCAGCAGCTTAGGTAGGGGGCGGGTGAACACTGAAGCTTTCTTT
NA,TRBJ1-2,TRBV6-5,TRBD1,CASSLAPGQPNYGYTF,TGTGCCAGCAGTTTAGCTCCGGGACAGCCTAACTATGGCTACACCTTC
NA,TRBJ2-2,TRBV9,NA,CASSPRLRGAFGELFF,TGTGCCAGCAGCCCCCGGTTACGGGGGGCTTTCGGGGAGCTGTTTTTT
NA,TRBJ2-2,TRBV15,NA,CATSGGGGGELFF,TGTGCCACCAGTGGGGGCGGGGGCGGGGAGCTGTTTTTT
NA,TRBJ2-1,TRBV14,TRBD1,CASSPNEGQGTNEQFF,TGTGCCAGCAGCCCGAACGAAGGACAGGGAACCAATGAGCAGTTCTTC
NA,TRBJ1-6,TRBV30,NA,CAWGQSNSPLHF,TGTGCCTGGGGCCAATCTAATTCACCCCTCCACTTT
NA,TRBJ1-1,TRBV6-1,NA,CASSEKGDRGTEAFF,TGTGCCAGCAGTGAAAAGGGGGATCGGGGCACTGAAGCTTTCTTT
NA,TRBJ2-1,TRBV15,TRBD1,CATSREKTGLGYNEQFF,TGTGCCACCAGCAGAGAAAAGACAGGGTTGGGATACAATGAGCAGTTCTTC
NA,TRBJ1-5,TRBV28,NA,CASRGSGGANQPQHF,TGTGCCAGCAGGGGTTCGGGGGGAGCGAATCAGCCCCAGCATTTT
NA,TRBJ1-6,TRBV6-1,NA,CATRGANNSPLHF,TGTGCCACTCGGGGGGCCAATAATTCACCCCTCCACTTT
once,TRBJ2-5,TRBV5-1,NA,CASSLQSFQETQYF,TGCGCCAGCAGCTTACAGAGTTTCCAAGAGACCCAGTACTTC
few,TRBJ2-7,TRBV6-1,NA,CASNGQLTYEQYF,TGTGCCAGCAACGGACAGCTGACCTACGAGCAGTACTTC
NA,TRBJ2-5,TRBV27,NA,CASRPVRETQYF,TGTGCCAGCAGACCGGTGCGAGAGACCCAGTACTTC
NA,TRBJ1-2,TRBV7-3,TRBD1,CASSSNPGQGYGYTF,TGTGCCAGCAGCTCCAACCCGGGACAGGGGTATGGCTACACCTTC
NA,TRBJ1-5,TRBV6-6,NA,CASNLGGEGNQPQHF,TGTGCCAGCAACCTGGGCGGGGAGGGCAATCAGCCCCAGCATTTT
NA,TRBJ2-3,TRBV7-2,NA,CASSLGAAPRADTQYF,TGTGCCAGCAGCTTAGGGGCAGCCCCCCGTGCAGATACGCAGTATTTT
NA,TRBJ1-5,TRBV6-5,NA,CASSPDGHSNQPQHF,TGTGCCAGCAGCCCCGACGGACATAGCAATCAGCCCCAGCATTTT
NA,TRBJ2-1,TRBV19,NA,CASSREPPSYNEQFF,TGTGCCAGTAGTCGGGAGCCGCCTTCCTACAATGAGCAGTTCTTC
NA,TRBJ1-3,TRBV5-1,NA,CASSLEHSGNTIYF,TGCGCCAGCAGCTTGGAGCACTCTGGAAACACCATATATTTT
NA,TRBJ1-1,TRBV29-1,NA,CSVVGLENTEAFF,TGCAGCGTAGTCGGACTGGAGAACACTGAAGCTTTCTTT
NA,TRBJ1-1,TRBV5-4,NA,CASEGRSTEAFF,TGTGCCAGCGAGGGCAGAAGCACTGAAGCTTTCTTT
NA,TRBJ2-7,TRBV5-6,NA,CASSPGPDTTYEQYF,TGTGCCAGCAGCCCAGGTCCGGACACTACTTACGAGCAGTACTTC
NA,TRBJ1-1,TRBV5-1,NA,CASRSGAPTEAFF,TGCGCCAGCAGATCAGGGGCCCCTACTGAAGCTTTCTTT
medium-sized,TRBJ2-7,TRBV27,NA,CASSFSGNFYEQYF,TGTGCCAGCAGTTTTTCGGGGAACTTCTACGAGCAGTACTTC
NA,TRBJ2-3,TRBV6-6,NA,CASRGRWGGGDTQYF,TGTGCCAGCCGGGGACGTTGGGGGGGCGGGGATACGCAGTATTTT
NA,TRBJ2-7,TRBV28,TRBD1,CASSPGQGALTYEQYF,TGTGCCAGCAGTCCGGGACAGGGGGCCCTAACCTACGAGCAGTACTTC
NA,TRBJ1-1,TRBV7-9,NA,CASSFARGITEAFF,TGTGCCAGCAGCTTCGCCCGCGGGATCACTGAAGCTTTCTTT
NA,TRBJ1-4,TRBV7-9,NA,CASSFWGSGGKLFF,TGTGCCAGCAGCTTTTGGGGGTCGGGGGGAAAACTGTTTTTT
NA,TRBJ1-1,TRBV6-5,NA,CASSYLSVHTEAFF,TGTGCCAGCAGTTACCTTAGTGTTCACACTGAAGCTTTCTTT
NA,TRBJ1-2,TRBV19,NA,CASSIVGDFYGYTF,TGTGCCAGTAGTATAGTAGGTGACTTCTATGGCTACACCTTC
NA,TRBJ2-3,TRBV2,TRBD2,CASRELAGDTDTQYF,TGTGCCAGCAGAGAACTAGCGGGGGACACAGATACGCAGTATTTT
NA,TRBJ1-6,TRBV5-4,TRBD1,CASSQGQGNSPLHF,TGTGCCAGCAGCCAGGGACAGGGAAATTCACCCCTCCACTTT
NA,TRBJ2-6,TRBV28,NA,CASSLIQSGANVLTF,TGTGCCAGCAGTTTAATTCAGTCTGGGGCCAACGTCCTGACTTTC
NA,TRBJ2-2,TRBV29-1,NA,CSVDQANTGELFF,TGCAGCGTTGACCAGGCGAACACCGGGGAGCTGTTTTTT